One TCR beta chain is described in this entry. Its specificity is unknown. No conserved phenylalanine or tryptophan ends this CDR3, so it is likely a read error. It is unclear where the CDR3 begins or ends on the DNA, so no DNA is shown, and the CDR3 is as TCRdb lists it. The data are from a study of T cells in Graves' hyperthyroidism and ophthalmopathy. RNA transcripts yielded amplified TCR beta CDR3 regions. The HTBI set primed first-round TCR CDR3 RT-PCR. TCRdb reprocessed the multiplex PCR reads with MiXCR, giving one entry per CDR3 protein. Of 550,000 to 600,000 distinct CDR3 sequences in the sample, 40% to 55% were seen once. Any patient presenting with uncontrolled infection, other autoimmune disease, pregnancy or lactation was left out. Study results and limitations: A 13 V-J model separated ophthalmopathy from stable hyperthyroidism.

A total of 10 residues make up the CDR3, ends included. CDR1 and CDR2 (germline): SGHRS, YFSETQ. This chain uses TRBV5-1 with TRBJ1-3; the listed D gene, TRBD1, was not tested against the DNA. The receptor was isolated from an adult woman with Graves' disease, either hyperthyroidism or ophthalmopathy (not recorded which). Input material: peripheral blood or thyroid tissue (not recorded which). CDR3 region: CASSLVAGDT.